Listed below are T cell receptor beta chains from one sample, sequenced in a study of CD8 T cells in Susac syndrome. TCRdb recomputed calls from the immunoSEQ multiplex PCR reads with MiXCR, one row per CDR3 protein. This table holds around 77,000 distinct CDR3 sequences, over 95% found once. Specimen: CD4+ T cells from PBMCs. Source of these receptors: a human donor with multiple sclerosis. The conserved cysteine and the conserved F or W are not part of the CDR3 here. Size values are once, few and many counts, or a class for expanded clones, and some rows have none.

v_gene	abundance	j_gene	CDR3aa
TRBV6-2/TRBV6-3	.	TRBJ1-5	ASGIHRGGNQPQH
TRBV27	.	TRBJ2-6	ASSFNMGRYSGANVLT
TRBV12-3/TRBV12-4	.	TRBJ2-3	ASRLGQGIDTQY
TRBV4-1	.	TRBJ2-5	ASSQPTSGGIKETQY
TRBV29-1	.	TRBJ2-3	SVDDRRGTDTQY
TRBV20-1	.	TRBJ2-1	SARVTSGEPWNEQF
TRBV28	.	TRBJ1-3	ASSLPPLAIY
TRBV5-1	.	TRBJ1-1	ASSKGQGNTEAF
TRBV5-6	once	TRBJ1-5	ASSLSPVSNQPQH
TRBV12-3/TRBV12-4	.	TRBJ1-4	ASSYSEKLF
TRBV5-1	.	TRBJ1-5	ASRLGNNQPQH
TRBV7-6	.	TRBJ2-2	ASSTDAMNTGELF
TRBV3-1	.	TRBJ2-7	ASSQDGFWDRRSYEQY
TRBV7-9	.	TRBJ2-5	ASSPIPGAGTQY
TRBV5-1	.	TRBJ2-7	ASSMDRTSYEQY
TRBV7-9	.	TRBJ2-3	ASSSRQGEGTDTQY
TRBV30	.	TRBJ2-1	AWSVSVWHNEQF
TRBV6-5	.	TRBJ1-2	ASSTKTGDYYGYT
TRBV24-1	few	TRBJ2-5	ATSVGETQY
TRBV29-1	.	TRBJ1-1	SAVVPNTEAF
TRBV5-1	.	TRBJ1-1	ASSSGPGLNTEAF
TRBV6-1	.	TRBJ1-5	ASSGDNPSFNQPQH
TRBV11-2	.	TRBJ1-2	ASSLASDRYGRGYT
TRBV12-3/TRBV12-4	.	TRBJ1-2	ASTMSANVQVGNYGYT
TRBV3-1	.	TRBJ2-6	ASSQSGGVAGANVLT
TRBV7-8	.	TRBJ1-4	ASSLVREGEKLF
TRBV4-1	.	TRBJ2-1	ASSHLTGNDEQF
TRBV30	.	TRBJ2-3	AWSSLSPRKSTDTQY
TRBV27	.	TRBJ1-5	ASSPWTDNQPQH
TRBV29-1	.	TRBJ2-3	SVADRALTDTQY
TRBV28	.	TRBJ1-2	ASSAHTGQTNYGYT
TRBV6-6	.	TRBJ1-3	ASTLTGLSSGNTIY
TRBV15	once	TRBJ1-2	ATSGGTNYGYT
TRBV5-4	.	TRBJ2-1	ASSTDRGRHNEQF
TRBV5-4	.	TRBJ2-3	ASSLMTSGGAKADTQY
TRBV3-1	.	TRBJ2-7	ASSQGSGGFSYEQY
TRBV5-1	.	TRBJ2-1	ASSLLARNNEQF
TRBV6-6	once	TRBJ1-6	ASSYHPWDSPLH
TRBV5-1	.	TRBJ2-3	ASRQGTGESTDTQY
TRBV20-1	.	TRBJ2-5	SASRTGRRQETQY
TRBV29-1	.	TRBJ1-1	SVGRRSFDTEAF
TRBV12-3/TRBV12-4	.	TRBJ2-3	ASAAPDTQY
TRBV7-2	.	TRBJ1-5	ASSSFGEHNQPQH
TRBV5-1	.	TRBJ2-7	ASSLEAGAYEQY
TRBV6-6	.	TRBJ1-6	ASSSTLQVYNSPLH
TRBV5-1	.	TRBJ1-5	ASSLVAGINQPQH
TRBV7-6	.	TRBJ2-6	ASSSPPRGHLSGANVLT
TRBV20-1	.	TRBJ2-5	SARSPGAGGPETQY
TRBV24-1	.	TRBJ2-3	ATRSDRGTDTQY
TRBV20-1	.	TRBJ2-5	SARVGAANQETQY
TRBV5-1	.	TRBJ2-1	ASSSGGASYNEQF